The clone carrying this TCR beta chain showed up many times. Its antigen remains unknown. This entry comes from a study of T-cell reconstitution after alpha-beta-depleted transplantation in children. Unique molecular identifiers were incorporated when the TCRbeta library was constructed. MiXCR, applied by TCRdb to the PCR reads, yields one record per CDR3 protein. This sample yields some 8,200 distinct CDR3 sequences, of which approximately 11% are seen a single time; roughly 50% belongs to the top ten. Germline CDR1 reads LGHNA; CDR2 reads YSLEER. This CDR3 is built from 14 residues. Trimming left V 0 bases short and J 2 bases short, with 7 bases between. Findings and caveats of the study: By one year post-transplant, T-cell counts and diversity largely arose from T cells that were newly produced. In some patients, recipient T cells and intrathymic progenitors surviving conditioning explained high day-60 diversity.

The source of this sequence is a patient between 2 and 9 years old who had a stem cell transplant for inherited bone marrow failure, so the T cells may come from the graft donor. The sample consisted of PBMCs, mostly from graft donor cells, taken 60 days after TCRalphabeta/CD19-depleted stem cell transplant. The V call is TRBV4-3, the J call TRBJ2-5; D gene unclear. For the CDR3, the DNA is TGCGCCAGCAGCCAAGAACACCAACAAGAGACCCAGTACTTC. It specifies CASSQEHQQETQYF.